This T cell receptor beta chain was profiled in a study of blood T cells in healthy people across ages. With regard to this clonotype: Its antigen is not identified.

Study-wide points: Age advanced and TCR beta diversity per million T cells fell, roughly linearly. PBMCs went unsorted, and a conclusive naive versus antigen-experienced comparison was therefore prevented.

With a J-beta primer mix and a sample-barcoded 5' primer, a second PCR ran 7 to 11 cycles. TCRdb ran MiXCR on the 5' RACE reads and lists one entry per CDR3 protein. The sample lists 850,000 to 1,000,000 distinct CDR3 sequences, about 48% occurring once. The sequence was obtained from a man in his thirties or forties in good health. Sequencing was performed on blood.

The CDR3 loop is CASSPRSDEVDTQYF. The CDR3 coding sequence is TGTGCCAGCAGCCCCCGTTCCGATGAGGTAGATACGCAGTATTTT. The chain couples TRBV9 to TRBJ2-3; D gene ambiguous. Deletions cut 4 bases from V and 5 bases from J, with 17 bases between. The CDR3 has 15 residues. Germline V gives CDR1 SGDLS, CDR2 YYNGEE.